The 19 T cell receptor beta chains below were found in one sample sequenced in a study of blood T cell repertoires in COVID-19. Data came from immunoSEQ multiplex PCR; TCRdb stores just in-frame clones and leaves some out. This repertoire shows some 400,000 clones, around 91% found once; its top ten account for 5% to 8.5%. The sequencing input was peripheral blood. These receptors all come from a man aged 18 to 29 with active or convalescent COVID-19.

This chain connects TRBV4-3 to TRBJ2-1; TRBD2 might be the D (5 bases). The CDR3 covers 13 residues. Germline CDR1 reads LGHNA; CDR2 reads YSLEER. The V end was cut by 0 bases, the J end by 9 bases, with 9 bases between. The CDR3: CASSQDFAGEQFF. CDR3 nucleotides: TGCGCCAGCAGCCAAGATTTCGCGGGTGAGCAGTTCTTC.

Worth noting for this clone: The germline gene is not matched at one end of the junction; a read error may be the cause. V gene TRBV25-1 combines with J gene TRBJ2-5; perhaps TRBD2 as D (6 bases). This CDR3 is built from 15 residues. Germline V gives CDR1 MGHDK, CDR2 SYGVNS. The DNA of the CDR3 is TGTGCCAGCAGTGAACCCGGAGGGTTTGAAGAGACTCAGTACTTC. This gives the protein CASSEPGGFEETQYF.

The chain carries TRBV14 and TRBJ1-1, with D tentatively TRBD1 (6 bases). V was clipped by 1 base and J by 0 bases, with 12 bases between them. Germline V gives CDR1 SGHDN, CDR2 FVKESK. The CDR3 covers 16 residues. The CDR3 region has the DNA TGTGCCAGCAGCCAAGGGTACAGGGTCCTGAACACTGAAGCTTTCTTT. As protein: CASSQGYRVLNTEAFF.

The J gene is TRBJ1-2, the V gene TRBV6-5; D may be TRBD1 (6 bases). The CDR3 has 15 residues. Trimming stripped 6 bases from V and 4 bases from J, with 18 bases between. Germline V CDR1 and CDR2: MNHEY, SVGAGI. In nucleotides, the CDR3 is TGTGCCAGCAGATGGATGGGGGCGGAGAGCTATGGCTACACCTTC. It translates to CASRWMGAESYGYTF.

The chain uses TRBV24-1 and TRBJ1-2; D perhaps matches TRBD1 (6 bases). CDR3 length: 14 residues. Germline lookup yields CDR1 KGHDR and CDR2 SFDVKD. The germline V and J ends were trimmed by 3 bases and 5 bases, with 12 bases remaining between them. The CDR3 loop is CATSDQGKRYGYTF. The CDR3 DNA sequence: TGTGCCACCAGTGATCAGGGGAAGAGGTATGGCTACACCTTC.

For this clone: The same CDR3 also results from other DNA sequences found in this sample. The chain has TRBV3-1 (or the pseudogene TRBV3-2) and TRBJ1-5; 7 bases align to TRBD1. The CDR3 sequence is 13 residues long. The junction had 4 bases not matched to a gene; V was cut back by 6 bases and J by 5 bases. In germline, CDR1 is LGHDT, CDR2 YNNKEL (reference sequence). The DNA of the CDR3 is TGTGCCAGCAGTCGCACAGGGGATCAGCCCCAGCATTTT. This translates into CASSRTGDQPQHF.

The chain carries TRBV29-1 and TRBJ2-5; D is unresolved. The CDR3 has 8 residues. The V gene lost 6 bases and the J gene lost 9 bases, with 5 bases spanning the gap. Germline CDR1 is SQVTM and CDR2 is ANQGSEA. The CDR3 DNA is TGCAGCGTCTTCTCCCAGTACTTC. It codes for CSVFSQYF.

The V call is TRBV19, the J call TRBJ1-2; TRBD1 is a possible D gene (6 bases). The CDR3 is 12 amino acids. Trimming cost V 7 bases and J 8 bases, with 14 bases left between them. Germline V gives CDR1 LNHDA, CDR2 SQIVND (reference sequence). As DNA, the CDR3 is TGTGCCAGTACTATTGGGGGCGGCGGCTACACCTTC. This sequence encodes CASTIGGGGYTF.

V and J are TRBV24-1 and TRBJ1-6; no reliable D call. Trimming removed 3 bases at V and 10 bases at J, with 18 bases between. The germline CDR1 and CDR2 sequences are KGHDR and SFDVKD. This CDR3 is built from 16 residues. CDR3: CATSDREVPRRSPLHF. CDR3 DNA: TGTGCCACCAGTGATCGGGAAGTCCCTAGACGGTCACCCCTCCACTTT.

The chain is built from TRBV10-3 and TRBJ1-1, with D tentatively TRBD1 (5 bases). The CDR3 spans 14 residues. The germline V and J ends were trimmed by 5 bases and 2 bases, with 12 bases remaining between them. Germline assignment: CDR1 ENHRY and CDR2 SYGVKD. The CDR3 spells CAISLGGRNTEAFF. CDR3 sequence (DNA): TGTGCCATCAGTTTGGGGGGTCGAAACACTGAAGCTTTCTTT.

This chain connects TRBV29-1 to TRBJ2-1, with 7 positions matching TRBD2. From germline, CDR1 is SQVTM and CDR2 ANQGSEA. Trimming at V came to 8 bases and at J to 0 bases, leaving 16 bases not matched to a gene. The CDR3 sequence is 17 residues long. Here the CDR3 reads CSNLGEGAGRSYNEQFF. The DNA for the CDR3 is TGCAGCAACCTGGGGGAGGGCGCGGGCCGCTCCTACAATGAGCAGTTCTTC.

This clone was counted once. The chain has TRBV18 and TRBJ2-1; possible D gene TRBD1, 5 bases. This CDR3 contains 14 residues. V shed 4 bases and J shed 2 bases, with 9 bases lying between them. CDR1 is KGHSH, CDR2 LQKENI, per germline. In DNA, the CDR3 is TGTGCCAGCTCACTGGCGACAGCCTACAATGAGCAGTTCTTC. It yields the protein CASSLATAYNEQFF.

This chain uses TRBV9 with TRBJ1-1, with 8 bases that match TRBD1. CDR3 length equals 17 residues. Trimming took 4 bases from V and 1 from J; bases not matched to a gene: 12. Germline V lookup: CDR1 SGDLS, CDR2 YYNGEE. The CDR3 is CASSPLDREGTNTEAFF. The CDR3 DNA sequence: TGTGCCAGCAGCCCGTTGGACAGGGAGGGGACGAACACTGAAGCTTTCTTT. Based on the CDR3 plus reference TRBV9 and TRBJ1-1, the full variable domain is DSGVTQTPKHLITATGQRVTLRCSPRSGDLSVYWYQQSLDQGLQFLIQYYNGEERAKGNILERFSAQQFPDLHSELNLSSLELGDSALYFCASSPLDREGTNTEAFFGQGTRLTVV.

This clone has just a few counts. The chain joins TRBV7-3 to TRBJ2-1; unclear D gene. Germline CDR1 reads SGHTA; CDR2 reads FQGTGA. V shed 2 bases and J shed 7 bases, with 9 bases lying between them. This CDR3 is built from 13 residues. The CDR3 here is CASSLVAVNEQFF. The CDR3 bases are TGTGCCAGCAGCTTAGTTGCGGTTAATGAGCAGTTCTTC.

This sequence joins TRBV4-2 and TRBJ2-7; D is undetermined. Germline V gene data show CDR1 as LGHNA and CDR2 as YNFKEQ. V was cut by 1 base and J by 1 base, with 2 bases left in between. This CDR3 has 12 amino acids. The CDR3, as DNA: TGTGCCAGCAGCCAAGCTTCCTACGAGCAGTACTTC. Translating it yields CASSQASYEQYF.

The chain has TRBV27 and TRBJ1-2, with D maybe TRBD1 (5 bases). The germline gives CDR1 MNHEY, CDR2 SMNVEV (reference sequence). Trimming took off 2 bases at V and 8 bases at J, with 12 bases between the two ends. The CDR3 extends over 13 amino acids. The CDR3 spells CASSLGQGLGYTF. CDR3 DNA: TGTGCCAGCAGTTTAGGGCAGGGTTTGGGCTACACCTTC.

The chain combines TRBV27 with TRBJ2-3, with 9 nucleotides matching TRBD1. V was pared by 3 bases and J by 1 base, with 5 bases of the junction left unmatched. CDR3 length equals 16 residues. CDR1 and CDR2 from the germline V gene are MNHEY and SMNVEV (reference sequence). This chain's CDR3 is CASSFMRTGGTDTQYF. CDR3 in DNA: TGTGCCAGCAGTTTTATGAGGACAGGGGGCACAGATACGCAGTATTTT.

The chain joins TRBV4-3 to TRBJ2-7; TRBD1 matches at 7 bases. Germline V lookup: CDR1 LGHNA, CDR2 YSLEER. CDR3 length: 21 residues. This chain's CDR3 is CAYNQQPVGWGRQGPSYEQYF. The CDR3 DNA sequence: TGCGCGTACAACCAGCAGCCCGTGGGGTGGGGGCGACAGGGTCCCTCCTACGAGCAGTACTTC.

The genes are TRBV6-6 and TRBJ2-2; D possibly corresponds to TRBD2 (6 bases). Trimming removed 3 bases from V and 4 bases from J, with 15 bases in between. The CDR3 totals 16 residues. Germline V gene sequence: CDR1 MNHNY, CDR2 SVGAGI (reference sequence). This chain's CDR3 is CASSYVLAAGTGELFF. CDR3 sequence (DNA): TGTGCCAGCAGTTATGTTTTAGCGGCTGGCACCGGGGAGCTGTTTTTT.